One T cell receptor beta chain is described in this entry. What it binds is unknown. Germline loops: CDR1 KGHSH, CDR2 LQKENI. This CDR3 spans 17 amino acids. J lost 0 bases, V lost 3 bases, and 10 bases had no gene match. The data are from a study of T cell repertoires and HLA-DP antigens. Study results and caveats: No separate analysis of naive versus memory CD4+ cells was done.

Using immunoSEQ multiplex PCR, the repertoire was profiled, and TCRdb retains in-frame clones only, with some absent. The top ten hold 0.25% to 0.3% of the sample, which has some 120,000 clones, 92% seen once. Input material: CD4+ T cells from PBMCs. This sequence originates from a woman aged 18-30 years in good health and CMV-seronegative. The chain uses TRBV18 and TRBJ1-1; 7 nucleotides agree with TRBD1. The CDR3 region has the DNA TGTGCCAGCTCACCGACAGGGATCCCGGCAATGAACACTGAAGCTTTCTTT. Protein product: CASSPTGIPAMNTEAFF.